The 28 T cell receptor beta chains below come from one sample, sequenced in a study of blood T cell repertoires in COVID-19. The method was immunoSEQ multiplex PCR; TCRdb's version includes in-frame clones alone and lacks a portion of them. The repertoire includes about 200,000 clones, more than 75% of them detected once, and less than 4.5% sits in the top ten. Sequencing input: peripheral blood. All receptors come from a man between 45 and 60 years old with acute or convalescent COVID-19.

This clone was seen only a few times. This chain links TRBV6-1 with TRBJ1-2; D ambiguous. Germline loops: CDR1 MNHNS, CDR2 SASEGT. V lost 3 bases and J lost 4, with 15 bases in between. The CDR3 contains 15 residues. The CDR3 coding sequence is TGTGCCAGCAGTGACGAGGGAAAACTTCTCTATGGCTACACCTTC. The encoded protein is CASSDEGKLLYGYTF.

This sequence joins TRBV5-4 and TRBJ1-3; 10 nucleotides agree with TRBD1. V lost 4 bases, J lost 4 bases, and 17 bases stayed unmatched. In germline, CDR1 is SGHNT, CDR2 YYREEE (reference sequence). This CDR3 has 19 residues. In nucleotides, the CDR3 is TGTGCCAGCAGCCCGAAGGGGGACGCCGTGGGACAGGGGGGAAACACCATATATTTT. Translated: CASSPKGDAVGQGGNTIYF.

The rearrangement links TRBV12-3 or TRBV12-4 to TRBJ1-6; TRBD1 is a possible D gene (6 bases). Trimming shortened V by 6 bases and J by 8 bases, and 11 bases separated the two germline ends. The CDR3 covers 13 residues. Here the CDR3 reads CASRQGGYSPLHF. CDR3 bases: TGTGCCAGCAGACAGGGCGGGTATTCACCCCTCCACTTT.

The rearrangement links TRBV18 to TRBJ1-6, with D possibly TRBD1 on 5 matching bases. The germline gives CDR1 KGHSH, CDR2 LQKENI. This CDR3 has 15 residues. V was shortened by 3 bases and J by 7 bases, with 13 bases between the two germline ends. In DNA, the CDR3 is TGTGCCAGCTCACCGACAGCAACTGAAAATTCACCCCTCCACTTT. Protein: CASSPTATENSPLHF.

V gene TRBV27 combines with J gene TRBJ1-2; 7 nucleotides line up with TRBD1. Germline lookup yields CDR1 MNHEY and CDR2 SMNVEV (reference sequence). The CDR3 is 14 residues long. The J segment lost 3 bases and the V segment lost 6 bases, leaving 7 bases of the junction unmatched. The CDR3 DNA reads TGTGCCAGCAGCCCATACACAGGGGACTATGGCTACACCTTC. Translation: CASSPYTGDYGYTF.

The V gene is TRBV7-9, the J gene TRBJ1-2; possibly TRBD1 for D (5 bases). The length of the CDR3 is 16 residues. The ends were cut back, 5 bases at V and 3 bases at J, with 19 bases in the middle. The germline V gene has CDR1 SEHNR and CDR2 FQNEAQ (reference sequence). CDR3 sequence: CASSSGRRGYDYGYTF. In nucleotides, the CDR3 is TGTGCCAGCAGCAGTGGCAGGAGGGGATACGACTATGGCTACACCTTC. Complete variable domain (other parts from reference TRBV7-9 and TRBJ1-2): DTGVSQNPRHKITKRGQNVTFRCDPISEHNRLYWYRQTLGQGPEFLTYFQNEAQLEKSRLLSDRFSAERPKGSFSTLEIQRTEQGDSAMYLCASSSGRRGYDYGYTFGSGTRLTVV.

V is TRBV27 and J is TRBJ1-1, with 7 bases matching TRBD1. Per germline, CDR1 MNHEY and CDR2 SMNVEV (reference sequence). J was trimmed by 9 bases and V by 6 bases; bases with no gene match: 10. CDR3 size: 13 residues. The chain's CDR3 is CASRFPGGGKAFF. CDR3 bases: TGTGCCAGCAGGTTCCCAGGGGGAGGTAAAGCTTTCTTT.

V usage is TRBV30 and J usage is TRBJ2-7; D perhaps matches TRBD1 (6 bases). Germline V gene lookup returns CDR1 GTSNPN and CDR2 SVGIG (reference sequence). Trimming cost V 8 bases and J 2 bases, with 19 bases left between them. This CDR3 has 14 amino acids. The CDR3 DNA sequence: TGTGCCGCCAATCAACGGACAGCAGCCTACGAGCAGTACTTC. Amino acid sequence: CAANQRTAAYEQYF.

This rearrangement joins TRBV9 to TRBJ2-3; 8 bases map to TRBD2. With V trimmed by 4 bases and J by 3 bases, 4 bases remained unmatched. Looked up from germline, CDR1 is SGDLS and CDR2 is YYNGEE. The length of the CDR3 is 14 residues. The CDR3 DNA is TGTGCCAGCAGCCCGGGACTAGGAACAGATACGCAGTATTTT. This codes for CASSPGLGTDTQYF.

The CDR3 region is CAWSVGTGWATEAFF. CDR3 coding DNA: TGTGCCTGGAGTGTTGGGACAGGGTGGGCCACTGAAGCTTTCTTT. This sequence joins TRBV30 and TRBJ1-1; 9 bases are a match to TRBD1. CDR1 is GTSNPN and CDR2 is SVGIG in the germline V gene (reference sequence). Trimming removed 0 bases from V and 4 bases from J; junction bases left unmatched: 6. CDR3 length: 15 amino acids.

V gene TRBV10-2 combines with J gene TRBJ1-5, with 7 bases matching TRBD1. With V trimmed by 6 bases and J by 5 bases, 10 bases remained unmatched. CDR1 and CDR2 from the germline V gene are WSHSY and SAAADI. CDR3 length: 15 amino acids. The CDR3 DNA is TGCGCCAGCAGAGCCGACAGGGCTGGGTATCAGCCCCAGCATTTT. It is translated as CASRADRAGYQPQHF.

The J gene is TRBJ1-4, the V gene TRBV19, with D possibly being TRBD1 (6 bases). The CDR3 is 13 residues long. Germline V lookup: CDR1 LNHDA, CDR2 SQIVND (reference sequence). V shed 5 bases and J shed 8 bases, with 12 bases lying between them. The CDR3 loop is CASSPQGWEKLFF. The CDR3 DNA is TGTGCCAGTAGTCCACAGGGATGGGAAAAACTGTTTTTT.

The V call is TRBV10-1, the J call TRBJ2-1; 7 bases agree with TRBD2. V lost 4 bases, J lost 9 bases, and 9 bases stayed unmatched. Per the germline V gene, CDR1 is WNHNN and CDR2 is SYGVQD (reference sequence). The CDR3 extends over 14 amino acids. The DNA for the CDR3 is TGCGCCAGCAGTGCCCGCGGGGGTAGCCTTGAGCAGTTCTTC. Protein: CASSARGGSLEQFF.

The chain joins TRBV5-1 to TRBJ1-6, with 10 bases lining up with TRBD1. The CDR3 spans 16 residues. Germline V gene data show CDR1 as SGHRS and CDR2 as YFSETQ. Trimming cost V 4 bases and J 10 bases; bases outside gene matches: 11. The CDR3: CASSPGQGVMGSPLHF. Written as DNA, the CDR3 is TGCGCCAGCAGCCCTGGACAGGGGGTTATGGGCTCACCCCTCCACTTT.

The chain joins TRBV9 to TRBJ2-1; a weak D match, TRBD1 (8 bases). Germline V lookup: CDR1 SGDLS, CDR2 YYNGEE. V was clipped by 3 bases and J by 7 bases, with 17 bases between them. This CDR3 is built from 15 residues. CDR3 amino acids: CASSGRTGRENEQFF. The CDR3 DNA reads TGTGCCAGCAGCGGCCGGACAGGGAGGGAGAATGAGCAGTTCTTC.

The chain's CDR3 is CASSASGGPDYGYTF. As DNA, the CDR3 is TGCGCCAGCAGTGCTTCGGGAGGGCCGGACTATGGCTACACCTTC. This chain links TRBV10-1 with TRBJ1-2; D gene uncertain. This CDR3 contains 15 residues. Germline CDR1 and CDR2: WNHNN and SYGVQD (reference sequence). Trimming removed 4 bases at V and 3 bases at J, with 15 bases between.

Turning to this clone: The same CDR3 also results from other DNA sequences found in this sample. Here the CDR3 reads CASSPRQGANYGYTF. CDR3 coding DNA: TGTGCCAGCAGCCCGCGACAGGGAGCTAACTATGGCTACACCTTC. The chain recombines TRBV7-9 with TRBJ1-2; 7 bases agree with TRBD1. Germline V CDR1 and CDR2: SEHNR, FQNEAQ (reference sequence). This CDR3 has 15 amino acids. Losses at the gene ends were 5 bases for V and 0 bases for J; bases not matched to a gene: 6.

The chain combines TRBV7-6 with TRBJ2-2, with a tentative D call TRBD2 (6 bases). V lost 1 base to trimming and J lost 3 bases, with 18 bases between them. Per the germline V gene, CDR1 is SGHVS and CDR2 is FNYEAQ. The CDR3 sequence is 18 residues long. The DNA for the CDR3 is TGTGCCAGCAGCTTAGTCGGGGCCGGGACTTCCTACACCGGGGAGCTGTTTTTT. Translated: CASSLVGAGTSYTGELFF.

CDR3 in amino acids: CASSVGSGPPGTDTQYF. DNA of the CDR3: TGTGCCAGCAGCGTAGGAAGTGGGCCCCCGGGCACAGATACGCAGTATTTT. The rearrangement uses TRBV9 and TRBJ2-3, with D unclear. Trimming shortened V by 0 bases and J by 1 base, and 15 bases separated the two germline ends. The CDR3 sequence is 17 residues long. Germline loops: CDR1 SGDLS, CDR2 YYNGEE.

This chain uses TRBV11-2 with TRBJ1-2; D gene uncertain. Germline loops: CDR1 SGHAT, CDR2 FQNNGV. The germline V and J ends were trimmed by 1 base and 8 bases, with 14 bases remaining between them. This CDR3 contains 14 residues. The CDR3 reads CASSLARGTGGYTF. CDR3 bases: TGTGCCAGCAGCTTAGCCCGGGGTACGGGCGGCTACACCTTC.

DNA of the CDR3: TGCGCCAGCAGCCAAACTAGACAGGGGAAGGGGGCAACTAATGAAAAACTGTTTTTT. Translating it yields CASSQTRQGKGATNEKLFF. The gene calls are TRBV4-1 and TRBJ1-4; 8 bases map to TRBD1. CDR1 is MGHRA, CDR2 YSYEKL, per germline. The V segment lost 2 bases and the J segment 0 bases; nucleotides outside the gene matches: 11. The CDR3 has 19 amino acids.

The rearrangement uses TRBV6-5 and TRBJ1-1, with D possibly being TRBD1 (5 bases). The CDR3 spans 15 residues. Germline CDR1 and CDR2: MNHEY and SVGAGI. The V gene lost 7 bases and the J gene lost 2 bases, with 17 bases spanning the gap. The CDR3 sequence is CASTLRQTVNTEAFF. The CDR3 DNA is TGTGCCAGCACCCTAAGACAGACAGTAAACACTGAAGCTTTCTTT.

This rearrangement joins TRBV7-2 to TRBJ1-5; perhaps TRBD1 as D (5 bases). Germline V CDR1 and CDR2: SGHTA, FQGNSA. The CDR3 has 14 residues. V lost 0 bases and J lost 4, with 7 bases in between. The DNA of the CDR3 is TGTGCCAGCAGCTTAGCGGGGGGGAATCAGCCCCAGCATTTT. This sequence encodes CASSLAGGNQPQHF.

This chain connects TRBV14 to TRBJ1-6; possible D gene TRBD1, 6 bases. Germline V gives CDR1 SGHDN, CDR2 FVKESK. CDR3 length: 15 amino acids. V lost 3 bases to trimming and J lost 9 bases, with 15 bases between them. The CDR3 protein is CASSQGTSSPSPLHF. Here the CDR3 DNA reads TGTGCCAGCAGCCAGGGGACATCTTCTCCTTCACCCCTCCACTTT.

The rearrangement joins TRBV7-2 to TRBJ1-2; tentatively, D is TRBD1 (6 bases). Germline loops: CDR1 SGHTA, CDR2 FQGNSA. Trimming stripped 2 bases from V and 1 base from J, with 11 bases between. CDR3 length: 15 amino acids. The CDR3 region is CASSLQGWGNYGYTF. CDR3 DNA sequence: TGTGCCAGCAGCTTACAGGGGTGGGGTAACTATGGCTACACCTTC.

The genes are TRBV4-2 and TRBJ2-1, with TRBD2 as a possible D gene (6 bases). The V end was cut by 4 bases, the J end by 1 base, with 20 bases between. Germline CDR1 LGHNA, CDR2 YNFKEQ. The CDR3 is made up of 18 amino acids. The CDR3 spells CASSPSGRVGGSYNEQFF. CDR3 bases: TGTGCCAGCAGCCCCTCTGGTCGAGTGGGGGGATCCTACAATGAGCAGTTCTTC.

As concerns this clone: The conserved closing phenylalanine or tryptophan is absent in this CDR3, likely reflecting a read error. This sequence joins TRBV7-9 and TRBJ1-2; TRBD1 agrees at 10 bases. The CDR3 totals 16 residues. Germline V gene data show CDR1 as SEHNR and CDR2 as FQNEAQ (reference sequence). V gave up 2 bases and J gave up 8 bases; unmatched junction bases: 11. CDR3 amino acids: CASSLNLRGTGDGYTL. The CDR3 DNA reads TGTGCCAGCAGCTTAAATCTCCGAGGGACAGGGGACGGCTACACCCTC.

This chain joins TRBV29-1 and TRBJ2-3; TRBD1 is a possible D gene (6 bases). V was cut by 3 bases and J by 6 bases, with 13 bases left in between. CDR3 length: 13 residues. Germline V gene lookup returns CDR1 SQVTM and CDR2 ANQGSEA. CDR3 in DNA: TGCAGCGTTGAGAACAGGGTCAGGGATACGCAGTATTTT. Translating gives CSVENRVRDTQYF.